Listed below are T cell receptor beta chains from one sample, sequenced in a study of shared clonotypes between healthy human individuals. Assay used: immunoSEQ multiplex PCR; TCRdb lists only in-frame clones, some missing. The sample holds hundreds of thousands of clones, about 80% seen once. The specimen sequenced was memory CD4+ T cells sorted from blood. These TCRs come from a woman between 25 and 40 years old in good health. Each CDR3 is given with its conserved first and last residue. D genes are given only for firm matches. Some rows mark clone size as missing; the rest say once, few, many or name a class of expanded clone.

>TRBJ2-1|14|TRBV29-1|-|-
TGCAGCGTTGTGAGGACGGGAGTCTACAATGAGCAGTTCTTC
CSVVRTGVYNEQFF
>TRBJ2-3|15|TRBV30|-|-
TGTGCCTGGAGTGTAAGAGTGGATTTAGGAGATACGCAGTATTTT
CAWSVRVDLGDTQYF
>TRBJ2-7|13|TRBV2|-|-
TGTGCCAGCACCTATGGACAGACTAACGTGCAGTACTTC
CASTYGQTNVQYF
>TRBJ2-7|13|TRBV29-1|-|-
TGCAGCGTTGTCCAGGGTGATCGGAACGAGCAGTACTTC
CSVVQGDRNEQYF
>TRBJ1-5|14|TRBV27|few|-
TGTGCCAGCAGCTTAGGGACGGCATATCAGCCCCAGCATTTT
CASSLGTAYQPQHF
>TRBJ1-4|15|TRBV5-4|-|-
TGTGCCAGCAGCACCGGACGGACAGCTAATGAAAAACTGTTTTTT
CASSTGRTANEKLFF
>TRBJ2-2|16|TRBV5-4|-|-
TGTGCCAGCAGCTTAGGGGTCGGGACGAACACCGGGGAGCTGTTTTTT
CASSLGVGTNTGELFF
>TRBJ2-7|16|TRBV27|-|-
TGTGCCAGCAGTCCAGCCTCAAGGGTGGGAGTCTACGAGCAGTACTTC
CASSPASRVGVYEQYF
>TRBJ2-7|17|TRBV28|-|TRBD2
TGTGCCAGCAGTCCCCCACCCTCCGGGGGGAGCTCCTACGAGCAGTACTTC
CASSPPPSGGSSYEQYF
>TRBJ2-3|14|TRBV25-1|many|TRBD1
TGTGCCAGCAGTCCAGACAGGGGAACAGATACGCAGTATTTT
CASSPDRGTDTQYF
>TRBJ2-6|19|TRBV18|-|-
TGTGCCAGCTCACCAGAGATGCACGCTCCTGGCACTGGGGCCAACGTCCTGACTTTC
CASSPEMHAPGTGANVLTF